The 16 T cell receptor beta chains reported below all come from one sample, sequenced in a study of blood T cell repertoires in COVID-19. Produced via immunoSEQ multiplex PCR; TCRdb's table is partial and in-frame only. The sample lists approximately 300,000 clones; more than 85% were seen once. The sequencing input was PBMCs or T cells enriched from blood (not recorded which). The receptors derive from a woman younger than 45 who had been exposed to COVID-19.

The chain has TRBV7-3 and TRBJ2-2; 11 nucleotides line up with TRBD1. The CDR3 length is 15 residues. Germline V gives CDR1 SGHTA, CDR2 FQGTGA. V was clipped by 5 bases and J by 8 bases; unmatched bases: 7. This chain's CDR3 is CASSRTGGASGELFF. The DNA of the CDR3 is TGTGCCAGCAGCCGGACAGGGGGCGCATCGGGGGAGCTGTTTTTT. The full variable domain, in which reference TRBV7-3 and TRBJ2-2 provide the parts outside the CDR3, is GAGVSQTPSNKVTEKGKYVELRCDPISGHTALYWYRQSLGQGPEFLIYFQGTGAADDSGLPNDRFFAVRPEGSVSTLKIQRTERGDSAVYLCASSRTGGASGELFFGEGSRLTVL.

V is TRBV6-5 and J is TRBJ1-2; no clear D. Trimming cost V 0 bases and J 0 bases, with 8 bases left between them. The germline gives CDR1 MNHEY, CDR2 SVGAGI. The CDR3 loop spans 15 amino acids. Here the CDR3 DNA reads TGTGCCAGCAGTTACTCGTACAGATCTAACTATGGCTACACCTTC. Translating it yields CASSYSYRSNYGYTF.

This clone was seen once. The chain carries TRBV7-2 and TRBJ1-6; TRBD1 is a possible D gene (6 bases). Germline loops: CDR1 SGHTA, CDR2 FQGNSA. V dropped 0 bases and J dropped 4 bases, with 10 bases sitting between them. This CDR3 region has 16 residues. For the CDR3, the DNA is TGTGCCAGCAGCTTAGCCCAGGGGAATTATAATTCACCCCTCCACTTT. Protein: CASSLAQGNYNSPLHF.

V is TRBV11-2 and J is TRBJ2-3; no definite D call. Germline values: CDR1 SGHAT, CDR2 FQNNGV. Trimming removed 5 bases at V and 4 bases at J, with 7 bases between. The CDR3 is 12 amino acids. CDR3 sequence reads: CASSHDSDTQYF. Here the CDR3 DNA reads TGTGCCAGCAGCCACGACTCAGATACGCAGTATTTT.

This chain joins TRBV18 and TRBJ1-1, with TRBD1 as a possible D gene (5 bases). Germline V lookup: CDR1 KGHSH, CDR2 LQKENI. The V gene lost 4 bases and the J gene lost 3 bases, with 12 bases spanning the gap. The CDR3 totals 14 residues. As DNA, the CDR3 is TGTGCCAGCTCACGGGCGACGGGGGACACTGAAGCTTTCTTT. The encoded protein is CASSRATGDTEAFF.

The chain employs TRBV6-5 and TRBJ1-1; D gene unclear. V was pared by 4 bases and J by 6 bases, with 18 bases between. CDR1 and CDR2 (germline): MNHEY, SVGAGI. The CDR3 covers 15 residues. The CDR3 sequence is CASSFAGGVGAEAFF. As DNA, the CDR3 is TGTGCCAGCAGTTTTGCCGGCGGGGTCGGGGCTGAAGCTTTCTTT.

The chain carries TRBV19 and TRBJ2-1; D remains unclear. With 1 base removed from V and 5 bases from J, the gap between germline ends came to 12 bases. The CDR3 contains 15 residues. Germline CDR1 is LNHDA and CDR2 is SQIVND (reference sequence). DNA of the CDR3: TGTGCCAGTAGTATAGTGGGCCTGGGTGACAATGAGCAGTTCTTC. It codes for CASSIVGLGDNEQFF.

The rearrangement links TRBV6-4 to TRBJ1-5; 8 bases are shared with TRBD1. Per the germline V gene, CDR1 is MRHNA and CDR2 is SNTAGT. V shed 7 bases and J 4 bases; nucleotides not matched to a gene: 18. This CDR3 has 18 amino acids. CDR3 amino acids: CASIIAGTGPQGNQPQHF. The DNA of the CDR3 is TGTGCCAGCATCATAGCCGGGACAGGACCCCAGGGGAATCAGCCCCAGCATTTT.

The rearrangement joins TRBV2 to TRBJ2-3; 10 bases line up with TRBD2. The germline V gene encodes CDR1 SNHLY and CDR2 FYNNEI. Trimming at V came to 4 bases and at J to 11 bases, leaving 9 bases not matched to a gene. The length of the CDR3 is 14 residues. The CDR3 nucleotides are TGTGCCAGCAGTGTGAGCGGGGGGGACGGGATGCAGTATTTT. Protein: CASSVSGGDGMQYF. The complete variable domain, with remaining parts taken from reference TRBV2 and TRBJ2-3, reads EPEVTQTPSHQVTQMGQEVILRCVPISNHLYFYWYRQILGQKVEFLVSFYNNEISEKSEIFDDQFSVERPDGSNFTLKIRSTKLEDSAMYFCASSVSGGDGMQYFGPGTRLTVL.

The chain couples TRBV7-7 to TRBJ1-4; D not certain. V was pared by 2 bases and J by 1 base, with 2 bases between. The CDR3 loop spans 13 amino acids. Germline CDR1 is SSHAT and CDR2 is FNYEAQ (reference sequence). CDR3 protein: CASSLQTNEKLFF. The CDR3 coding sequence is TGTGCCAGCAGCTTACAAACTAATGAAAAACTGTTTTTT.

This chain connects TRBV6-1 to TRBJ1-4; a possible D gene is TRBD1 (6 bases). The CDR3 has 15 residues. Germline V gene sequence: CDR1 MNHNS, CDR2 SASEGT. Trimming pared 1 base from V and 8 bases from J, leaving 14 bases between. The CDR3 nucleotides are TGTGCCAGCAGTGAAGACGGCAGGGGCCGGGAAAAACTGTTTTTT. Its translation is CASSEDGRGREKLFF.

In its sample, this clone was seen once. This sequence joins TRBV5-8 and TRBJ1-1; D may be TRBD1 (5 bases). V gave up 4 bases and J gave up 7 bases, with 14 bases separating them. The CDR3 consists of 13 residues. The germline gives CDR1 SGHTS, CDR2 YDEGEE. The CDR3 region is CASSKQGVGEAFF. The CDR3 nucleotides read TGTGCCAGCAGCAAGCAGGGCGTTGGTGAAGCTTTCTTT.

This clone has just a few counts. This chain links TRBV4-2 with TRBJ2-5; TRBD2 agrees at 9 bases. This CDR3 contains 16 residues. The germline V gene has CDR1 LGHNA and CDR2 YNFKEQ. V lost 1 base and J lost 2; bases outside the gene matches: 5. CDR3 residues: CASSQVLAGTQETQYF. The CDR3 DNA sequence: TGTGCCAGCAGCCAAGTTCTAGCGGGGACACAAGAGACCCAGTACTTC.

DNA for the CDR3: TGTGCCAGCATGCCGGGGAATTCACGGTCACCCCTCCACTTT. Translating gives CASMPGNSRSPLHF. V and J are TRBV6-5 and TRBJ1-6, with no clear D. Germline CDR1 is MNHEY and CDR2 is SVGAGI. The V end lost 7 bases, the J end lost 10 bases, and 17 bases lay between the germline ends. The CDR3 has 14 amino acids.

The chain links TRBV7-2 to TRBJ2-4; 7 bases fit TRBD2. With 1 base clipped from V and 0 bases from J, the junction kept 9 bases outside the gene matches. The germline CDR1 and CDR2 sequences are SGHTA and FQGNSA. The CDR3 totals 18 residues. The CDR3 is CASSLDYPTSLAKNIQYF. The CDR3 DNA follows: TGTGCCAGCAGCTTAGATTACCCGACTAGCTTAGCCAAAAACATTCAGTACTTC.

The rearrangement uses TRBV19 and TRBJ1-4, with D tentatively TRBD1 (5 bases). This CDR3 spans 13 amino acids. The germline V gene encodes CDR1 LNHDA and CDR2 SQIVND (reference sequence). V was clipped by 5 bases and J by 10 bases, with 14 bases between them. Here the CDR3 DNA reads TGTGCCAGTAGTGGCGGGGGAGGAGTAAAACTGTTTTTT. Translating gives CASSGGGGVKLFF.